This section outlines one T cell receptor (beta chain) sequence together with its context. The count of this clone is one. What this receptor recognizes is not known. No quality values exist for individual bases; no much larger clone is one base distant. The sample originates from a study of T cell responses to AZD1222 COVID-19 vaccine (dated by TCRdb to the early 2020s). Concerning the study at large: Because spike-specific TCR depth and breadth did not differ between the two schedules, AZD1222 recipients who got a second dose at roughly 4 weeks were pooled with those who got a second dose at roughly 12 weeks. A total of more than 230 trial participants underwent TCR sequencing, of whom roughly 210 received two doses of AZD1222 and about 25 received two doses of the MenACWY control vaccine. Enrollment into the trials was organized by age into subgroups of 18-55, 56-69 and 70-plus years, and those subgroups contained approximately 160, 26 and 62 TCR-sequenced participants, respectively. The paper as a whole reports these results and caveats: Most participants were white British and females outnumbered males, and the authors suggested that clonal diversity may have been underestimated. Epitopes outside the regions mutated in the B.1.351 and B.1.1.7 variants were reportedly recognized by nearly half of the unique spike-specific TCRs. Conclusions about previously exposed vaccinees are limited because only six or seven AZD1222 recipients were SARS-CoV-2 seropositive at baseline. Vaccine-associated CD4 TCRs spanned the whole spike protein, with dominant responses in regions 160-218 and 743-854. Spike-specific TCR breadth and depth rose significantly after two AZD1222 doses compared with day 0 and with MenACWY recipients. Because no samples from the day 14 peak response were available, repertoires could be characterized only after the peak T cell response. In the small 56-69-year group, the increase in depth fell short of significance, most likely because of low power.

This specimen's time point label, interpreted: baseline before first vaccination. Samples from vaccinated people were obtained from the UK trials COV001 and COV002, which included a single-blind randomized controlled phase 2/3 trial of AZD1222 (ChAdOx1 nCoV-19) in healthy adults. Trial participant PBMC samples were collected at day 0 and day 28 after the second dose for TCRbeta chain sequencing. The CDR3 regions of human TCRbeta chains were analyzed by immunosequencing. The original methods were these. TCRs in the repertoires were compared against a reference library of SARS-CoV-2-specific TCRs that had been generated with the MIRA antigen-specificity platform. Breadth meant the fraction of unique TCRs that were SARS-CoV-2-associated, whereas depth meant the fraction of total T cells that were SARS-CoV-2-associated. Using the MIRA data, each spike-specific TCR was assigned both to the spike region to which the TCR was reactive and to a CD4 or CD8 class. Log10-transformed breadth and depth values were compared by one-way ANOVA with Sidak's multiple comparisons tests. TCRdb took this table from immuneACCESS and kept in-frame rearrangements with V and J called. Such tables lack part of the clones; where checked against another copy, unresolved V genes explain under half of the gap, and the rest is unexplained. That table supplies the V and J calls and clone size; D and trimming were determined from the DNA. Here the sample has 150,000 to 200,000 clones; 80% to 90% occur a single time. Roughly 6% of the sample comes from the top ten.

This material consisted of peripheral blood, taken on day 0 of AZD1222 vaccination. The clonotype comes from an adult in good health.

The nucleotides read TGTGCCAGCAGTTTAACACAGGGACTCCTCCACTTT. Its translation is CASSLTQGLLHF. The sequence joins TRBV12-3 or TRBV12-4 to TRBJ1-6; the best D guess is TRBD1, with 6 bases matching. Deletion took 2 bases off V and 15 bases off J, with a span of 11 bases between the germline ends. The CDR3 contains 12 residues, cysteine and phenylalanine counted. The CDR3 DNA has 36 bases and is translated from base 1.